This TCR beta chain came from a study of radiation and T cells in renal cell carcinoma. Findings and limits, study-wide: Irradiated tumors held more dominant CDR3 motifs than control tumors. In nephrectomy-only tumors, top 100 clonotypes averaged around 40%, versus about 50% irradiated.

The data were produced by immunoSEQ multiplex PCR, yet TCRdb's version contains in-frame clones alone and is incomplete. The data hold 14,000 to 15,000 clones, with more than 55% observed a single time. Remarks on this clone: Its target is not known.

Described treatment: treatment-naive control, cytoreductive nephrectomy. Treatment-naive patients without radiation supplied the control tumors at nephrectomy. Controls included several female and over 10 male donors, resected 2011 to 2014. The material sequenced was tumor tissue, taken from a patient whose treatment was nephrectomy without radiotherapy. The origin of this receptor is a man in his sixties with renal cell carcinoma.

CDR3 DNA sequence: TGTGCCAGCAGCCCCGGACAAATCACAGATACGCAGTATTTT. Residues: CASSPGQITDTQYF. This chain connects TRBV7-2 to TRBJ2-3; weak D call: TRBD1 (5 bases). From germline, CDR1 is SGHTA and CDR2 FQGNSA. V dropped 5 bases and J dropped 2 bases, with 11 bases sitting between them. CDR3 size: 14 residues.